The 20 T cell receptor beta chains below all came from one sample that was sequenced in a study of cytomegalovirus exposure and HLA in healthy donors. PCR primers comprised 60 Vbeta and 13 Jbeta primers. Only in-frame clones appear in the TCRdb table, and some are missing; sequencing was by immunoSEQ multiplex PCR. The sample consists of around 96,000 clones, 55% to 75% of them appearing once. Sequencing input: PBMCs. Receptors were obtained from a man aged 55 to 70 in good health and CMV-seronegative.

This clone was detected a few times. The chain links TRBV2 to TRBJ1-2; D is unclear. The CDR3 totals 11 residues. V lost 6 bases to trimming and J lost 8 bases, with 10 bases between them. Germline V gene sequence: CDR1 SNHLY, CDR2 FYNNEI. The DNA for the CDR3 is TGTGCCAGCAGCCCGGCGGGGGGCTACACCTTC. As protein: CASSPAGGYTF. Full variable domain (outside the CDR3, taken from reference TRBV2 and TRBJ1-2): EPEVTQTPSHQVTQMGQEVILRCVPISNHLYFYWYRQILGQKVEFLVSFYNNEISEKSEIFDDQFSVERPDGSNFTLKIRSTKLEDSAMYFCASSPAGGYTFGSGTRLTVV.

CDR3 sequence (DNA): TGTGCCAGCAGCTTCGGGACACCCACAGATACGCAGTATTTT. This codes for CASSFGTPTDTQYF. The chain combines TRBV7-9 with TRBJ2-3; a weak D match, TRBD1 (6 bases). The CDR3 consists of 14 residues. Germline CDR1 is SEHNR and CDR2 is FQNEAQ (reference sequence). The germline V and J ends were trimmed by 3 bases and 2 bases, with 9 bases remaining between them.

The chain has TRBV5-1 and TRBJ1-2; D unresolved. The CDR3 contains 15 residues. V gave up 0 bases and J gave up 0 bases, with 9 bases separating them. CDR1 SGHRS and CDR2 YFSETQ come from the germline V gene. As DNA, the CDR3 is TGCGCCAGCAGCTTGGCGGGAACACCTAACTATGGCTACACCTTC. It encodes CASSLAGTPNYGYTF.

The chain links TRBV11-1 to TRBJ2-5, with TRBD2 matching 10 bases. CDR3 length: 17 amino acids. Germline lookup yields CDR1 SGHAT and CDR2 FQDESV (reference sequence). V gave up 2 bases and J gave up 4 bases; unmatched junction bases: 10. Here the CDR3 DNA reads TGTGCCAGCAGCTTAAAAGGTAGCGGGAGGCCTGGAGAGACCCAGTACTTC. Amino acids: CASSLKGSGRPGETQYF.

The genes are TRBV27 and TRBJ1-5; perhaps TRBD1 as D (5 bases). Trimming took off 5 bases at V and 0 bases at J, with 26 bases between the two ends. The germline gives CDR1 MNHEY, CDR2 SMNVEV (reference sequence). There are 20 residues in the CDR3. The CDR3 nucleotides are TGTGCCAGCAGTCCGCTTGTAGGGGTCGGGCGGGAATATAGCAATCAGCCCCAGCATTTT. This codes for CASSPLVGVGREYSNQPQHF.

The rearrangement links TRBV6-5 to TRBJ1-2; D uncertain. The CDR3 has 14 residues. The germline CDR1 and CDR2 sequences are MNHEY and SVGAGI. V was shortened by 6 bases and J by 6 bases, with 17 bases between the two germline ends. The CDR3 here is CASSHNTENDGYTF. The DNA of the CDR3 is TGTGCCAGCAGCCACAACACGGAGAATGATGGCTACACCTTC.

CDR3 loop: CASSPRTKDRASGYTF. CDR3 sequence (DNA): TGTGCCAGCAGCCCAAGAACGAAGGACAGAGCTAGCGGCTACACCTTC. The chain is built from TRBV11-2 and TRBJ1-2, with a weak D call TRBD1 (6 bases). The germline V and J ends were trimmed by 5 bases and 8 bases, with 24 bases remaining between them. The germline V gene encodes CDR1 SGHAT and CDR2 FQNNGV. CDR3 length equals 16 residues.

V is TRBV9 and J is TRBJ2-1, with 13 nucleotides matching TRBD2. The V and J ends lost 0 bases and 10 bases, in that order; junction bases with no gene match: 13. Germline CDR1 is SGDLS and CDR2 is YYNGEE. The length of the CDR3 is 18 residues. CDR3 in amino acids: CASSVGPGLAGVSGEQFF. The CDR3 DNA reads as TGTGCCAGCAGCGTAGGTCCAGGACTAGCGGGAGTCTCAGGAGAGCAGTTCTTC.

A remark on this clone: The same CDR3 can be traced to other DNA sequences in this sample. The chain couples TRBV5-1 to TRBJ2-1, with D unresolved. V was clipped by 0 bases and J by 0 bases, with 4 bases between them. There are 14 residues in the CDR3. Germline loops: CDR1 SGHRS, CDR2 YFSETQ. In DNA form, the CDR3 reads TGCGCCAGCAGCTTGGTCGGCTCCTACAATGAGCAGTTCTTC. This encodes CASSLVGSYNEQFF.

This clone was picked up a small number of times. The rearrangement joins TRBV28 to TRBJ1-1; the match to TRBD1 covers 10 bases. Germline V gene lookup returns CDR1 MDHEN and CDR2 SYDVKM. This CDR3 spans 14 amino acids. V lost 6 bases, J lost 5 bases, and 6 bases stayed unmatched. CDR3: CASRAGTGETEAFF. The DNA for the CDR3 is TGTGCCAGCAGAGCCGGGACAGGGGAGACTGAAGCTTTCTTT.

This clone was observed a handful of times. The rearrangement links TRBV5-1 to TRBJ2-5; TRBD2 is a possible D gene (6 bases). The CDR3 is made up of 15 amino acids. Germline loops: CDR1 SGHRS, CDR2 YFSETQ. Trimming stripped 4 bases from V and 2 bases from J, with 15 bases between. The CDR3 nucleotides are TGCGCCAGCAGCCTTCGGGGGAGAGGACAAGAGACCCAGTACTTC. The encoded protein is CASSLRGRGQETQYF.

Judged by abundance, this clone is large (0.1 to 1%). The CDR3 here is CASSPSGGAYEQYF. CDR3 in DNA: TGTGCCAGCAGCCCTAGCGGGGGGGCCTACGAGCAGTACTTC. The genes are TRBV7-9 and TRBJ2-7, with 12 bases that match TRBD2. The trim removed 5 bases at V and 2 bases at J, leaving 1 base unmatched. CDR3 length: 14 residues. Per germline, CDR1 SEHNR and CDR2 FQNEAQ (reference sequence).

The J gene is TRBJ1-2, the V gene TRBV19, with D maybe TRBD1 (5 bases). The CDR3 runs 15 residues. The germline V and J ends were trimmed by 3 bases and 5 bases, with 16 bases remaining between them. Germline-derived CDR1 and CDR2 are LNHDA and SQIVND (reference sequence). The CDR3 is CASSIRVELGYGYTF. CDR3 nucleotide sequence: TGTGCCAGTAGTATCAGGGTAGAATTGGGATATGGCTACACCTTC. Variable domain in full (rest from reference TRBV19 and TRBJ1-2): DGGITQSPKYLFRKEGQNVTLSCEQNLNHDAMYWYRQDPGQGLRLIYYSQIVNDFQKGDIAEGYSVSREKKESFPLTVTSAQKNPTAFYLCASSIRVELGYGYTFGSGTRLTVV.

J is TRBJ2-1 and V is TRBV15; the match to TRBD2 covers 11 bases. V lost 0 bases, J lost 12 bases, and 1 base stayed unmatched. Germline-derived CDR1 and CDR2 are LNHNV and YYDKDF (reference sequence). CDR3 length: 13 amino acids. DNA for the CDR3: TGTGCCACCAGCAGAGACCTAGCGGGGGGGCAGTTCTTC. It codes for CATSRDLAGGQFF.

V usage is TRBV2 and J usage is TRBJ1-1; no reliable D call. Looked up from germline, CDR1 is SNHLY and CDR2 is FYNNEI. CDR3 length equals 12 residues. Trimming cost V 4 bases and J 4 bases, with 7 bases left between them. The CDR3 region is CASSVTVTEAFF. The CDR3 nucleotides are TGTGCCAGCAGTGTTACAGTCACTGAAGCTTTCTTT.

There are a few counts of this clone. The chain joins TRBV27 to TRBJ1-2; 11 nucleotides match TRBD1. V dropped 5 bases and J dropped 6; count of bases not matched to a gene: 5. The germline V gene has CDR1 MNHEY and CDR2 SMNVEV (reference sequence). The CDR3 is made up of 14 amino acids. The CDR3 nucleotides read TGTGCCAGCAGTGGACAGGGGGCTGCCAATGGCTACACCTTC. It translates to CASSGQGAANGYTF.

This chain uses TRBV2 with TRBJ1-5; 9 bases match TRBD1. CDR1 and CDR2 from the germline V gene are SNHLY and FYNNEI. The length of the CDR3 is 14 residues. V was pared by 6 bases and J by 4 bases, with 4 bases of the junction left unmatched. CDR3 DNA: TGTGCCAGCAGGGTTGGGACAGGGAATCAGCCCCAGCATTTT. Its translation: CASRVGTGNQPQHF.

This CDR3 reads CASSRQGTISGNTIYF. CDR3 coding DNA: TGTGCCAGCAGCCGTCAGGGGACCATCTCTGGAAACACCATATATTTT. The rearrangement links TRBV7-9 to TRBJ1-3, with D possibly TRBD1 on 6 matching bases. The ends were cut back, 5 bases at V and 0 bases at J, with 14 bases in the middle. CDR3 length: 16 residues. Germline CDR1 reads SEHNR; CDR2 reads FQNEAQ (reference sequence).

The rearrangement joins TRBV6-5 to TRBJ1-2; 10 nucleotides line up with TRBD1. The ends lost 4 bases at V and 3 bases at J; junction bases unmatched: 8. Per the germline V gene, CDR1 is MNHEY and CDR2 is SVGAGI. CDR3 size: 16 residues. The CDR3 is CASSLELGTGDYGYTF. The CDR3 DNA reads as TGTGCCAGCAGTTTAGAACTCGGGACAGGGGACTATGGCTACACCTTC.

This clone was recorded a few times. The chain couples TRBV4-1 to TRBJ1-2, with D unresolved. V lost 0 bases to trimming and J lost 4 bases, with 15 bases between them. Germline V gene sequence: CDR1 MGHRA, CDR2 YSYEKL. This CDR3 has 16 residues. Here the CDR3 reads CASSQEIGRQGYGYTF. DNA for the CDR3: TGCGCCAGCAGCCAAGAAATCGGCAGGCAAGGCTATGGCTACACCTTC.